The sequence of this T cell receptor (beta chain) was determined in a study of OX40 agonist ivuxolimab in advanced cancers. Study information: The dose-escalation cohort had hepatocellular carcinoma, melanoma, renal cell or head and neck cancer. From 23 to 79 years was the age range, with a mean of around 57 years, and 65% to 90% were male. Study-level findings and limits: CD4+ and CD8+ blood T cells expanded clonally by week 6 at 0.1 to 3.0 mg/kg.

Repertoires were generated with immunoSEQ multiplex PCR, while TCRdb's copy carries only in-frame clones and drops some. The sample has just over 50,000 clones, more than 70% seen once. To note about this clone: Its antigen is still unknown.

This sample comprised CD4+ or CD8+ T cells sorted from blood, obtained in a trial of the OX40 agonist ivuxolimab. The sequence derives from an adult with an advanced solid tumor such as melanoma, head and neck, liver or kidney cancer.

The CDR3 DNA is TGTGCCAGCAGGAGCACAGGGGGAAACTATGGCTACACCTTC. Translating it yields CASRSTGGNYGYTF. The rearrangement links TRBV28 to TRBJ1-2, with 8 positions matching TRBD1. The J segment lost 2 bases and the V segment lost 6 bases, leaving 5 bases of the junction unmatched. This CDR3 is built from 14 residues. Germline-derived CDR1 and CDR2 are MDHEN and SYDVKM.